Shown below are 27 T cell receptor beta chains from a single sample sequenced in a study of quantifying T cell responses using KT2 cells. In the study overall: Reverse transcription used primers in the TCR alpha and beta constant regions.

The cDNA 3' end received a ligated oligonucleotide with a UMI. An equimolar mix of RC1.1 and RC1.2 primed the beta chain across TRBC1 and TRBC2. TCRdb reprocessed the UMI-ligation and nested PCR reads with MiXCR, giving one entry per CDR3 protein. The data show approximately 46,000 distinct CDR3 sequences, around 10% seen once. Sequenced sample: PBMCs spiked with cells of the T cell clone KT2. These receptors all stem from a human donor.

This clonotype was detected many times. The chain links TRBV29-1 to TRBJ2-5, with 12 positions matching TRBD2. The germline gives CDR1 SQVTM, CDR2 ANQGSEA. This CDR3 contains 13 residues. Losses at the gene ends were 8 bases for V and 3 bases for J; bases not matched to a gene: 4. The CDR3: CSLRTSGEETQYF. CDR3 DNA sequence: TGCAGCCTAAGGACTAGCGGGGAAGAGACCCAGTACTTC. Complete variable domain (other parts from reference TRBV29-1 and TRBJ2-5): SAVISQKPSRDICQRGTSLTIQCQVDSQVTMMFWYRQQPGQSLTLIATANQGSEATYESGFVIDKFPISRPNLTFSTLTVSNMSPEDSSIYLCSLRTSGEETQYFGPGTRLLVL.

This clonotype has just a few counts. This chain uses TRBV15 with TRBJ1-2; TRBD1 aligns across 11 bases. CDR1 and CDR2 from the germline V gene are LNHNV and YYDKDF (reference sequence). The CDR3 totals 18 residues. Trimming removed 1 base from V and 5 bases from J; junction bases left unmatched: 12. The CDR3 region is CATSRAGTGGSQGYGYTF. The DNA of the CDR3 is TGTGCCACCAGCAGAGCCGGGACAGGGGGGTCCCAGGGATATGGCTACACCTTC.

The CDR3 here is CASSERAASSTDTQYF. The DNA of the CDR3 is TGTGCCAGCAGTGAGAGGGCGGCATCTAGCACAGATACGCAGTATTTT. The chain recombines TRBV2 with TRBJ2-3; a weak D match, TRBD2 (5 bases). Deletions cut 3 bases from V and 0 bases from J, with 13 bases between. This CDR3 contains 16 residues. CDR1 and CDR2 (germline): SNHLY, FYNNEI.

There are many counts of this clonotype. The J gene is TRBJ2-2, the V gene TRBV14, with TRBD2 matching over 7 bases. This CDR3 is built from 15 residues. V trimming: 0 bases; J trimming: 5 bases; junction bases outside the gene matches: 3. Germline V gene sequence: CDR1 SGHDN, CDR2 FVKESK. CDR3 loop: CASSQERGLTGELFF. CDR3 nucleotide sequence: TGTGCCAGCAGCCAAGAGCGGGGACTAACCGGGGAGCTGTTTTTT.

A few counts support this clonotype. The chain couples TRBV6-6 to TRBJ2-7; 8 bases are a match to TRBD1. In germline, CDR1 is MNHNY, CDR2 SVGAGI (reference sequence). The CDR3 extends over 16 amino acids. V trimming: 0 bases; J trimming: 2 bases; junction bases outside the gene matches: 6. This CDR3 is CASSYSFGQGPYEQYF. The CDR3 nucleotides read TGTGCCAGCAGTTACTCCTTTGGACAGGGTCCCTACGAGCAGTACTTC.

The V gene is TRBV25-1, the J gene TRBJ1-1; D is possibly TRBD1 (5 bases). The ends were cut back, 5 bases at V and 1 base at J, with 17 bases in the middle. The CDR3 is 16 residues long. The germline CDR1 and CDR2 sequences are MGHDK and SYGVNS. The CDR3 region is CASSPHGEQENTEAFF. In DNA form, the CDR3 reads TGTGCCAGCAGTCCACACGGGGAACAGGAGAACACTGAAGCTTTCTTT.

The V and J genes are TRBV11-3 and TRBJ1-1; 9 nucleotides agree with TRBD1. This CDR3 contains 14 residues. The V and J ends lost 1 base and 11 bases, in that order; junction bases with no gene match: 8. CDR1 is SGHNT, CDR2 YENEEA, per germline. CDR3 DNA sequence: TGTGCCAGCAGCTTAGCGATGCGGGACAGGGACGCTTTCTTT. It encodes CASSLAMRDRDAFF.

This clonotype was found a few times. The CDR3 is CASSQGVGGELFF. CDR3 DNA: TGTGCCAGCAGCCAAGGGGTGGGCGGGGAGCTGTTTTTT. This rearrangement joins TRBV7-2 to TRBJ2-2; perhaps TRBD1 as D (5 bases). Between the trimmed V and J ends, which lost 5 bases and 7 bases, there was a span of 11 bases. The CDR3 runs to 13 residues. The germline V gene has CDR1 SGHTA and CDR2 FQGNSA.

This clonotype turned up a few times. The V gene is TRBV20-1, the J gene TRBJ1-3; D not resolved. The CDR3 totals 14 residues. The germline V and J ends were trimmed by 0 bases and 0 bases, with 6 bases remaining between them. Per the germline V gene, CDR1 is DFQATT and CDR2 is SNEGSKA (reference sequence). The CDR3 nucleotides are TGCAGTGCTAGAGAGGGGAGCTCTGGAAACACCATATATTTT. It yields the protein CSAREGSSGNTIYF.

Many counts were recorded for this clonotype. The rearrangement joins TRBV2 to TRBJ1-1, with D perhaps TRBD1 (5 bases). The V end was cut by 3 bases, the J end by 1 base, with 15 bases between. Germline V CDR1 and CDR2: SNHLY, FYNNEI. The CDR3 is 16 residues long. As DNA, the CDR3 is TGTGCCAGCAGTGACGGGCAGGGAAGGGGGAACACTGAAGCTTTCTTT. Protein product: CASSDGQGRGNTEAFF. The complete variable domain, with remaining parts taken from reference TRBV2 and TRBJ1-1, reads EPEVTQTPSHQVTQMGQEVILRCVPISNHLYFYWYRQILGQKVEFLVSFYNNEISEKSEIFDDQFSVERPDGSNFTLKIRSTKLEDSAMYFCASSDGQGRGNTEAFFGQGTRLTVV.

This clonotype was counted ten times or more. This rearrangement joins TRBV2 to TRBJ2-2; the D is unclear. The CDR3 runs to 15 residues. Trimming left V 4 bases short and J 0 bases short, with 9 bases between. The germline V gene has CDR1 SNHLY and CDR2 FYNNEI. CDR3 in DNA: TGTGCCAGCAGTGTACGACCGACGAACACCGGGGAGCTGTTTTTT. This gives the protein CASSVRPTNTGELFF.

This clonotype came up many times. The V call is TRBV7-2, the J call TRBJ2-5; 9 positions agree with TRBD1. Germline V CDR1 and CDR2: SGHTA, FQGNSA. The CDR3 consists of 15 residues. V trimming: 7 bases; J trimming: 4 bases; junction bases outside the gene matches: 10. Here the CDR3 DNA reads TGTGCCAGCACCTACGCCGGGACAGGGTCAGAGACCCAGTACTTC. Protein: CASTYAGTGSETQYF.

The CDR3 is CASSYSNPGGAYGYTF. The CDR3 bases are TGTGCCAGCAGTTACTCGAATCCAGGGGGCGCGTATGGCTACACCTTC. The chain has TRBV6-2 or TRBV6-3 and TRBJ1-2; 8 nucleotides agree with TRBD1. The V gene's germline CDR1 is MNHEY and CDR2 SVGEGT. This CDR3 has 16 residues. The V and J ends lost 0 bases and 5 bases, in that order; junction bases with no gene match: 8.

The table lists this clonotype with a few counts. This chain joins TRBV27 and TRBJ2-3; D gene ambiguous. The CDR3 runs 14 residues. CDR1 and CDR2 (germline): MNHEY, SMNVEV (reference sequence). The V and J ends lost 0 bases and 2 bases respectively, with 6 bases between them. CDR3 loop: CASSLSTATDTQYF. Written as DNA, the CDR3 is TGTGCCAGCAGTTTATCAACAGCCACAGATACGCAGTATTTT.

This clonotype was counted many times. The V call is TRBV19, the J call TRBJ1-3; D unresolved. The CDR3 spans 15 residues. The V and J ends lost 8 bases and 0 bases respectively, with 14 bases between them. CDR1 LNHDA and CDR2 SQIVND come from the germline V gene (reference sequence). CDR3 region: CASRRYSDSGNTIYF. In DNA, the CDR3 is TGTGCCAGTCGACGGTATTCCGACTCTGGAAACACCATATATTTT.

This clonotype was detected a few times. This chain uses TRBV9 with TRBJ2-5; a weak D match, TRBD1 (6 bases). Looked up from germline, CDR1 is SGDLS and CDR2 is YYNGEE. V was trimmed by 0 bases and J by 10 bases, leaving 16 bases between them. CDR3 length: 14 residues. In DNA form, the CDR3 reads TGTGCCAGCAGCGTAGGGCAGCTCCAGGGGATCCAGTACTTC. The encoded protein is CASSVGQLQGIQYF. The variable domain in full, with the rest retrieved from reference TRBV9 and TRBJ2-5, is DSGVTQTPKHLITATGQRVTLRCSPRSGDLSVYWYQQSLDQGLQFLIQYYNGEERAKGNILERFSAQQFPDLHSELNLSSLELGDSALYFCASSVGQLQGIQYFGPGTRLLVL.

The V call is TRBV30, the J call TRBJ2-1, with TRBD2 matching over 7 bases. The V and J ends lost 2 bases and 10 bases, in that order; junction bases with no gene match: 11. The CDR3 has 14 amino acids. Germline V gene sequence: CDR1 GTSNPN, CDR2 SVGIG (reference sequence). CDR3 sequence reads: CAWSMGTTLREQFF. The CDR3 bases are TGTGCCTGGAGTATGGGGACTACTCTTAGAGAGCAGTTCTTC. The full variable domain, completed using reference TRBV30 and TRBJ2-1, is SQTIHQWPATLVQPVGSPLSLECTVEGTSNPNLYWYRQAAGRGLQLLFYSVGIGQISSEVPQNLSASRPQDRQFILSSKKLLLSDSGFYLCAWSMGTTLREQFFGPGTRLTVL.

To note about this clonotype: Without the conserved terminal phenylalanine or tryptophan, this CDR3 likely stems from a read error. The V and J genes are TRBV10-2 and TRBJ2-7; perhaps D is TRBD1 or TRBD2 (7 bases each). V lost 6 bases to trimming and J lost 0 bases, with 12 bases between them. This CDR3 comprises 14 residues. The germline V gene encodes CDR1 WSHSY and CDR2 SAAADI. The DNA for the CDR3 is TGCGCCAGCAGCAGGGGGGGGAGCTCCTACGAGCAGTACCTC. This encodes CASSRGGSSYEQYL.

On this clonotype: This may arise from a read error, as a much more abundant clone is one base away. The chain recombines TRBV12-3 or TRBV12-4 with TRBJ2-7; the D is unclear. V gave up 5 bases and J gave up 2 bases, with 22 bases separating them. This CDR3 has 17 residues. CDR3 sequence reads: CASSIFALGSGTYEQYF. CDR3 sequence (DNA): TGTGCCAGCAGTATCTTCGCGCTCGGGTCAGGTACCTACGAGCAGTACTTC.

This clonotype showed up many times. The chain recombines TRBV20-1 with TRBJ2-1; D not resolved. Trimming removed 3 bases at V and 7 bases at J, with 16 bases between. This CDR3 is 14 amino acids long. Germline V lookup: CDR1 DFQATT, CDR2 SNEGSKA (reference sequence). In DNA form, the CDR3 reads TGCAGTGCTAGGGCAGATCCTTATAAGAATGAGCAGTTCTTC. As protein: CSARADPYKNEQFF.

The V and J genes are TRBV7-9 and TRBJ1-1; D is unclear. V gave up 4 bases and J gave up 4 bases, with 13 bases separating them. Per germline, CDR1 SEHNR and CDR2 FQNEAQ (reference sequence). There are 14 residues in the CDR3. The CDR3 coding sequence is TGTGCCAGCAGCTCCAATAGAGGGAGCACTGAAGCTTTCTTT. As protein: CASSSNRGSTEAFF.

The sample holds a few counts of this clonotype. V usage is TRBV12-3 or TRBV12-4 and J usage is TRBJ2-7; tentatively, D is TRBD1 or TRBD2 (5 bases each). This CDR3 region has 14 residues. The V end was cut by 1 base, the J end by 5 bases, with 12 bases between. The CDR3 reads CASSLGQGVDEQYF. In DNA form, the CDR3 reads TGTGCCAGCAGTTTAGGGCAGGGAGTAGACGAGCAGTACTTC.

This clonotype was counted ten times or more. The CDR3 here is CSVGQGDDQPQHF. CDR3 DNA: TGCAGCGTAGGACAGGGGGACGATCAGCCCCAGCATTTT. This chain uses TRBV29-1 with TRBJ1-5; 10 bases match TRBD1. After removal of 6 bases from V and 5 bases from J, the junction contained 4 bases not matched to a gene. Germline CDR1 SQVTM, CDR2 ANQGSEA. The CDR3 totals 13 residues.

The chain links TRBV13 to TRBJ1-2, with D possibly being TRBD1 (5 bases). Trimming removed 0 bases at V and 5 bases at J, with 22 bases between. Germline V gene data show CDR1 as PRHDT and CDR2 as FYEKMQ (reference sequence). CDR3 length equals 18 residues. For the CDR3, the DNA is TGTGCCAGCAGCTTAGGCCTAAACGCAGGGTCTGACCCTTATGGCTACACCTTC. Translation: CASSLGLNAGSDPYGYTF.

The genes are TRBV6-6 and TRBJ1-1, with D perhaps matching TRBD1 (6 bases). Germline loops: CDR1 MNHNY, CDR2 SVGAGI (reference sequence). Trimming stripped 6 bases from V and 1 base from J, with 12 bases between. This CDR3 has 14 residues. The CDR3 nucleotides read TGTGCCAGCAGGATAAGACAGGAGAACACTGAAGCTTTCTTT. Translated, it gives CASRIRQENTEAFF.

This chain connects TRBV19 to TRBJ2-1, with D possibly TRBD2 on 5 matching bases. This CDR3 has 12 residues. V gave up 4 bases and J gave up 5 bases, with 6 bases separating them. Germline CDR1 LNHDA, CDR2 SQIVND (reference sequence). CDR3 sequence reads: CASSRRDNEQFF. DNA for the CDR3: TGTGCCAGTAGTAGGCGGGACAATGAGCAGTTCTTC.

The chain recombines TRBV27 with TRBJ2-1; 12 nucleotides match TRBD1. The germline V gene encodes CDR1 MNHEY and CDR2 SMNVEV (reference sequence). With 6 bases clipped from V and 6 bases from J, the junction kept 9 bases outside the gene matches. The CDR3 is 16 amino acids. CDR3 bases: TGTGCCAGCAGCTACGGGACAGGGGGCAGCGGCAATGAGCAGTTCTTC. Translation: CASSYGTGGSGNEQFF.